This entry lists 12 T cell receptor beta chains sequenced from one sample in a study of T cell repertoires in cytomegalovirus infection. TCRdb used MiXCR to reprocess the reads, holding one entry per CDR3 protein. The data contain approximately 97,000 distinct CDR3 sequences, 16% of them seen just once; the ten biggest clones take up around 8.2%. The sequencing sample was made of PBMCs. All receptors derive from a human donor in good health (CMV status not recorded). Some clones in this sample may be carry-over from other donors' samples.

This clonotype was counted many times. The chain combines TRBV7-3 with TRBJ2-1; 9 bases are a match to TRBD2. With 1 base clipped from V and 5 bases from J, the junction kept 3 bases outside the gene matches. The V gene's germline CDR1 is SGHTA and CDR2 FQGTGA. The length of the CDR3 is 15 residues. The CDR3, as DNA: TGTGCCAGCAGCTTAAGGGGACTAGCCGACAATGAGCAGTTCTTC. As protein: CASSLRGLADNEQFF.

The J gene is TRBJ1-4, the V gene TRBV20-1, with D possibly being TRBD1 (6 bases). V lost 6 bases to trimming and J lost 6 bases, with 20 bases between them. This CDR3 has 15 amino acids. Germline CDR1 and CDR2: DFQATT and SNEGSKA (reference sequence). CDR3: CSANTQGVQYEKLFF. DNA of the CDR3: TGCAGTGCCAATACACAGGGTGTTCAGTATGAAAAACTGTTTTTT.

This clonotype has ten or more counts. The V gene is TRBV7-9, the J gene TRBJ2-3, with D hard to call. CDR1 is SEHNR, CDR2 FQNEAQ, per germline (reference sequence). This CDR3 is built from 16 residues. The V gene lost 4 bases and the J gene lost 4 bases, with 18 bases spanning the gap. The CDR3 nucleotides read TGTGCCAGCAGCTGGAAGGGTCCGCGGCCTCCAGATACGCAGTATTTT. The encoded protein is CASSWKGPRPPDTQYF.

This clonotype was found a few times. This chain connects TRBV6-6 to TRBJ2-2; D unresolved. The CDR3 covers 13 residues. CDR1 is MNHNY, CDR2 SVGAGI, per germline (reference sequence). V was pared by 5 bases and J by 6 bases, with 10 bases between. The CDR3 DNA sequence: TGTGCCAGCAGTGACATTACTTCCGGGGAGCTGTTTTTT. Encoded protein: CASSDITSGELFF.

This clonotype was picked up a small number of times. The chain combines TRBV3-1 with TRBJ1-1; D is ambiguous. CDR3 length equals 13 residues. Trimming removed 2 bases from V and 1 base from J, with 5 bases in between. CDR1 and CDR2 (germline): LGHDT, YNNKEL (reference sequence). The CDR3 reads CASSQITNTEAFF. CDR3 nucleotides: TGTGCCAGCAGCCAAATCACGAACACTGAAGCTTTCTTT.

This clonotype was detected many times. This chain links TRBV2 with TRBJ2-7; TRBD1 aligns across 8 bases. V was pared by 1 base and J by 4 bases, with 6 bases of the junction left unmatched. This CDR3 is 15 amino acids long. Germline V lookup: CDR1 SNHLY, CDR2 FYNNEI. CDR3: CASSEGAGGRYEQYF. The CDR3 nucleotides read TGTGCCAGCAGTGAAGGGGCAGGGGGCAGGTACGAGCAGTACTTC.

Of note for this clonotype: A much more abundant neighbour one base away suggests this may be a read error. The V and J genes are TRBV12-3 or TRBV12-4 and TRBJ1-2; D may be TRBD1 (6 bases). V lost 6 bases, J lost 3 bases, and 11 bases lay in between. This CDR3 has 13 amino acids. The CDR3 region has the DNA TGTGCCAGCAGGAACAGGGTGGACTATGGCTACACCTTC. Translating gives CASRNRVDYGYTF.

The rearrangement joins TRBV5-5 to TRBJ1-2; no clear D. This CDR3 has 13 amino acids. The V end lost 0 bases, the J end lost 2 bases, and 5 bases lay between the germline ends. CDR1 SGHKS and CDR2 YYEKEE come from the germline V gene (reference sequence). The CDR3 spells CASSLVPNYGYTF. DNA of the CDR3: TGTGCCAGCAGCTTGGTCCCGAACTATGGCTACACCTTC. Looking up the rest from reference TRBV5-5 and TRBJ1-2 gives the full variable domain: DAGVTQSPTHLIKTRGQQVTLRCSPISGHKSVSWYQQVLGQGPQFIFQYYEKEERGRGNFPDRFSARQFPNYSSELNVNALLLGDSALYLCASSLVPNYGYTFGSGTRLTVV.

This clonotype came up many times. V usage is TRBV4-1 and J usage is TRBJ2-5; TRBD1 matches 7 bases. Trimming removed 0 bases from V and 4 bases from J; junction bases left unmatched: 14. The CDR3 runs to 18 residues. Germline CDR1 reads MGHRA; CDR2 reads YSYEKL. The CDR3 loop reads CASSQDTYRDRVGETQYF. The CDR3 DNA is TGCGCCAGCAGCCAAGATACGTATCGAGACAGGGTTGGAGAGACCCAGTACTTC.

This clonotype was found many times. The chain has TRBV7-9 and TRBJ2-3; 7 nucleotides line up with TRBD2. The trim removed 7 bases at V and 4 bases at J, leaving 17 bases unmatched. The CDR3 covers 17 residues. Germline V gene lookup returns CDR1 SEHNR and CDR2 FQNEAQ (reference sequence). Here the CDR3 reads CASTRPWGGGKADTQYF. CDR3 nucleotides: TGTGCCAGCACCCGTCCGTGGGGGGGGGGAAAGGCAGATACGCAGTATTTT. Variable domain in full (rest from reference TRBV7-9 and TRBJ2-3): DTGVSQNPRHKITKRGQNVTFRCDPISEHNRLYWYRQTLGQGPEFLTYFQNEAQLEKSRLLSDRFSAERPKGSFSTLEIQRTEQGDSAMYLCASTRPWGGGKADTQYFGPGTRLTVL.

This clonotype came up many times. The rearrangement links TRBV7-9 to TRBJ2-7; D may correspond to TRBD1 or TRBD2 (5 bases each). From germline, CDR1 is SEHNR and CDR2 FQNEAQ (reference sequence). Trimming pared 11 bases from V and 0 bases from J, leaving 14 bases between. The CDR3 is 13 residues long. CDR3 residues: CACQDGTSYEQYF. The CDR3 region has the DNA TGTGCCTGCCAGGACGGGACCTCCTACGAGCAGTACTTC.

In this sample, this clonotype turned up many times. The chain carries TRBV7-2 and TRBJ2-7, with D possibly TRBD2 on 5 matching bases. V shed 2 bases and J shed 2 bases, with 13 bases lying between them. Germline V gene sequence: CDR1 SGHTA, CDR2 FQGNSA. This CDR3 has 15 residues. CDR3 in amino acids: CASSLMSGITYEQYF. The CDR3 DNA reads as TGTGCCAGCAGCTTAATGAGCGGTATAACCTACGAGCAGTACTTC. The full variable domain, completed using reference TRBV7-2 and TRBJ2-7, is GAGVSQSPSNKVTEKGKDVELRCDPISGHTALYWYRQSLGQGLEFLIYFQGNSAPDKSGLPSDRFSAERTGGSVSTLTIQRTQQEDSAVYLCASSLMSGITYEQYFGPGTRLTVT.